This T cell receptor beta chain was sequenced during a study of regulatory T cells in long-lasting Graves disease. This clonotype was seen many times. Time point given: persistent/refractory GD, antithyroid drugs over 5 years with positive TRAb. Preparation of the TCR library used RNA extracted from PBMCs. Trimming stripped 3 bases from V and 1 base from J, with 10 bases between. This CDR3 has 14 residues. iRepertoire HTBI primers and Arm-PCR of CDR3 regions built TCR beta libraries. Each CDR3 protein is one row after TCRdb ran MiXCR on the multiplex PCR reads. The repertoire holds roughly 400,000 distinct CDR3 sequences, with under 25% as singletons.

The J gene is TRBJ2-7, the V gene TRBV12-3 or TRBV12-4; D tentatively fits TRBD1 or TRBD2 (5 bases each). The sequence was collected from a female donor with Graves disease. The source material was peripheral blood mononuclear cells (PBMCs), sampled when the disease was refractory, from a patient treated with antithyroid drugs. CDR3 residues: CASSFEGNSYEQYF. The CDR3 region has the DNA TGTGCCAGCAGTTTCGAGGGGAATTCCTACGAGCAGTACTTC.